Listed below are T cell receptor beta chains from one sample, sequenced in a study of blood T cell repertoires in COVID-19. Using immunoSEQ multiplex PCR, the repertoire was profiled, and TCRdb retains in-frame clones only, with some absent. Of about 330,000 clones listed, approximately 90% were seen once; the top ten hold approximately 5.4%. Sequencing was carried out using PBMCs or T cells enriched from blood (not recorded which). Receptors originate from a woman aged 25 to 39 who had recovered from COVID-19. The CDR3 runs from the conserved cysteine through the conserved F or W. D genes are given only for firm matches. For some rows the clone size is stated as once, few or many, or as a class when expanded; others skip it.

D	V	size	J	CDR3	DNA
TRBD1	TRBV6-1	NA	TRBJ1-5	CASSEGQYSNQPQHF	TGTGCCAGCAGTGAGGGACAGTATAGCAATCAGCCCCAGCATTTT
NA	TRBV14	NA	TRBJ2-1	CASSRGLYEQFF	TGTGCCAGCAGCCGAGGGCTTTATGAGCAGTTCTTC
NA	TRBV10-3	NA	TRBJ2-7	CAISYRAFYEQYF	TGTGCCATCAGTTACAGAGCCTTCTACGAGCAGTACTTC
NA	TRBV4-3	NA	TRBJ1-2	CASSQDRLLGGGYTF	TGCGCCAGCAGCCAAGATCGCCTTCTGGGAGGAGGCTACACCTTC
TRBD1	TRBV5-5	once	TRBJ2-7	CASSLTPGGYEQYF	TGTGCCAGCAGCTTAACTCCAGGGGGCTACGAGCAGTACTTC
TRBD1	TRBV7-2	NA	TRBJ1-2	CASSTGTGVYGYTF	TGTGCCAGCAGCACCGGGACAGGGGTCTATGGCTACACCTTC
TRBD1	TRBV5-1	NA	TRBJ1-2	CASSGGGSGYTF	TGCGCCAGCAGCGGAGGGGGCTCTGGCTACACCTTC
TRBD1	TRBV4-3	NA	TRBJ1-2	CASSQDGDRADGYTF	TGCGCCAGCAGCCAAGACGGAGACAGGGCGGATGGCTACACCTTC
NA	TRBV7-3	NA	TRBJ1-1	CASSIDRNTEAFF	TGTGCCAGCAGCATTGACAGGAACACTGAAGCTTTCTTT
NA	TRBV6-2/TRBV6-3	NA	TRBJ2-7	CASSRFGQNDEQYF	TGTGCCAGCAGTCGCTTCGGACAGAACGACGAGCAGTACTTC
NA	TRBV11-2	NA	TRBJ1-1	CASSGGAPVTEAFF	TGTGCCAGCAGCGGGGGGGCACCGGTTACTGAAGCTTTCTTT
NA	TRBV3-1/TRBV3-2	once	TRBJ1-3	CASSQEPGTIYF	TGTGCCAGCAGCCAAGAACCAGGCACCATATATTTT
TRBD1	TRBV2	NA	TRBJ2-7	CASSEQGASYEQYF	TGTGCCAGCAGTGAACAGGGGGCCTCCTACGAGCAGTACTTC
NA	TRBV5-1	few	TRBJ1-2	CASSFGQGLDGYTF	TGCGCCAGCAGCTTCGGCCAGGGTTTGGATGGCTACACCTTC
TRBD2	TRBV6-5	NA	TRBJ2-5	CASATSGGDQETQYF	TGTGCCAGCGCCACTAGCGGGGGGGATCAAGAGACCCAGTACTTC
NA	TRBV5-4	NA	TRBJ2-3	CASTMGGSTDTQYF	TGTGCCAGCACTATGGGGGGTAGCACAGATACGCAGTATTTT
NA	TRBV3-1/TRBV3-2	once	TRBJ2-7	CASSHGQAYEQYF	TGTGCCAGCAGCCATGGCCAGGCCTACGAGCAGTACTTC
TRBD2	TRBV7-2	NA	TRBJ2-2	CASSSALPGLVWGAGELFF	TGTGCCAGCAGCTCCGCATTACCGGGACTAGTGTGGGGCGCCGGGGAGCTGTTTTTT
NA	TRBV3-1/TRBV3-2	NA	TRBJ2-7	CASSRDTYEQYF	TGTGCCAGCAGTCGGGACACTTACGAGCAGTACTTC
NA	TRBV9	NA	TRBJ1-1	CASSVEVANTEAFF	TGTGCCAGCAGCGTAGAGGTAGCTAACACTGAAGCTTTCTTT
NA	TRBV19	once	TRBJ2-3	CASSIPKGVGDTQYF	TGTGCCAGTAGTATACCCAAGGGGGTGGGAGATACGCAGTATTTT
TRBD1	TRBV29-1	NA	TRBJ1-1	CSVASPWTGMTTEAFF	TGCAGCGTGGCATCACCTTGGACAGGGATGACCACTGAAGCTTTCTTT
TRBD1	TRBV7-2	NA	TRBJ1-6	CASRPRQGADSPLHF	TGTGCCAGCAGGCCTCGACAGGGGGCGGATTCACCCCTCCACTTT
TRBD1	TRBV5-1	NA	TRBJ2-1	CASTQAKGQGKNEQFF	TGCGCCAGCACCCAAGCCAAAGGACAGGGGAAGAATGAGCAGTTCTTC
NA	TRBV10-3	NA	TRBJ1-2	CAISELGGGDGYTF	TGTGCCATCAGTGAGTTGGGTGGAGGAGATGGCTACACCTTC
TRBD2	TRBV28	NA	TRBJ2-5	CASITRGGTQYF	TGTGCCAGCATTACTCGGGGGGGCACCCAGTACTTC
NA	TRBV6-1	NA	TRBJ1-5	CASSEAAAGGQPQHF	TGTGCCAGCAGTGAAGCGGCGGCAGGAGGTCAGCCCCAGCATTTT